This is a list of T cell receptor beta chains from one sample in a study of blood T cell repertoires in COVID-19. TCRdb's copy holds only in-frame clones and misses some; the assay was immunoSEQ multiplex PCR. The sample holds some 110,000 clones, roughly two thirds seen once. Sequenced sample: peripheral blood. These receptors all come from a human donor with acute or convalescent COVID-19. The donor label of this sample is uncertain. Each CDR3 is given with its conserved first and last residue. A D gene is named only where the DNA matches it firmly. Clone size is not always given. Where it is, it says once, few, many or a class for expanded clones.

D | J | size | length | V | DNA | CDR3
TRBD2 | TRBJ2-3 | few | 17 | TRBV10-3 | TGTGCCATCAGTGAAGCCCTAAGCGGGGGAAGCACAGATACGCAGTATTTT | CAISEALSGGSTDTQYF
NA | TRBJ2-2 | NA | 17 | TRBV24-1 | TGTGCCACCAGTGATTTGACGCCAGGGATCGGCACCGGGGAGCTGTTTTTT | CATSDLTPGIGTGELFF
NA | TRBJ1-6 | NA | 15 | TRBV12-5 | TGTGCTAGTGGTTTGGACAGGGCTACTAATTCACCCCTCCACTTT | CASGLDRATNSPLHF
NA | TRBJ2-5 | NA | 14 | TRBV28 | TGTGCCAGCAGTTTCTTGGGCCGGGGAGAGACCCAGTACTTC | CASSFLGRGETQYF
NA | TRBJ2-5 | NA | 15 | TRBV5-1 | TGCGCCAGCAGCTTCGTCGGGGCGCGGGGAGAGACCCAGTACTTC | CASSFVGARGETQYF
NA | TRBJ1-2 | NA | 17 | TRBV10-3 | TGTGCCATCAGTGAGTCGACTCGTCAGGGTTGGCACTATGGCTACACCTTC | CAISESTRQGWHYGYTF
NA | TRBJ1-2 | NA | 15 | TRBV18 | TGTGCCAGCTCACTTTCTGACGGACATAACTATGGCTACACCTTC | CASSLSDGHNYGYTF
TRBD1 | TRBJ2-2 | few | 15 | TRBV28 | TGTGCCAGCAGGTACAGGGGCACGGGCACCGGGGAGCTGTTTTTT | CASRYRGTGTGELFF
NA | TRBJ1-5 | NA | 13 | TRBV5-6 | TGTGCCCCTGGGGCCCACGGTATCCAGCCCCAGCATTTT | CAPGAHGIQPQHF
TRBD1 | TRBJ1-6 | NA | 14 | TRBV25-1 | TGTGCCAGCAGTTTTAGCAGGGGGAATTCACCCCTCCACTTT | CASSFSRGNSPLHF
TRBD1 | TRBJ1-2 | many | 12 | TRBV5-4 | TGTGCCATACCGGGACAGGAATTTGGCTACACCTTC | CAIPGQEFGYTF
TRBD1 | TRBJ1-6 | NA | 16 | TRBV2 | TGTGCCAGCAGGGACAGGGTCAACTCCTATAATTCACCCCTCCACTTT | CASRDRVNSYNSPLHF
TRBD1 | TRBJ2-5 | many | 14 | TRBV9 | TGTGCCAGCAGCGTAACAGGGGGCGGAGAGACCCAGTACTTC | CASSVTGGGETQYF
NA | TRBJ1-1 | NA | 13 | TRBV2 | TGTGCCAGCAGGATTACTAAGAACACTGAAGCTTTCTTT | CASRITKNTEAFF
NA | TRBJ1-4 | NA | 14 | TRBV11-2 | TGTGCCAGCAGCTTAATCGGAGGACAGGAAAAACTGTTTTTT | CASSLIGGQEKLFF
NA | TRBJ2-7 | NA | 13 | TRBV15 | TGTGCCACCAGCAGAGATCAGAAGTACGAGCAGTACTTC | CATSRDQKYEQYF
NA | TRBJ1-5 | NA | 15 | TRBV7-2 | TGTGCCAGCAGCCAAACCGGGGGAGACAATCAGCCCCAGCATTTT | CASSQTGGDNQPQHF
NA | TRBJ2-5 | NA | 11 | TRBV12-3/TRBV12-4 | TGTGCCAGCAGTCTACAAGAGACCCAGTACTTC | CASSLQETQYF
NA | TRBJ2-5 | NA | 14 | TRBV4-1 | TGCGCCAGCAGCCAAGGTACAGGGACGTGGGCCCAGTACTTC | CASSQGTGTWAQYF
NA | TRBJ1-1 | few | 14 | TRBV10-2 | TGCGCCAGCAGTGAGAGGGGGGGGAACACTGAAGCTTTCTTT | CASSERGGNTEAFF
NA | TRBJ1-4 | NA | 14 | TRBV9 | TGTGCCAGCAGCTCAGGGTGGGCTAATGAAAAACTGTTTTTT | CASSSGWANEKLFF
TRBD2 | TRBJ2-1 | few | 14 | TRBV2 | TGTGCCAGCTTTTCGGGAGGTGGCTACAATGAGCAGTTCTTC | CASFSGGGYNEQFF
NA | TRBJ2-3 | NA | 16 | TRBV9 | TGTGCCAGCAGCGGGGCCTGGGGGGGGCGAGGAGATACGCAGTATTTT | CASSGAWGGRGDTQYF
TRBD1 | TRBJ1-2 | NA | 14 | TRBV30 | TGTGCCTGGAGTCGACAGGGAACGAGCTATGGCTACACCTTC | CAWSRQGTSYGYTF
TRBD1 | TRBJ2-2 | NA | 14 | TRBV30 | TGTGCCTGGAGACCGACAGGGTTGGCCGGGGAGCTGTTTTTT | CAWRPTGLAGELFF
TRBD1 | TRBJ1-4 | NA | 15 | TRBV30 | TGTGCCTGGAGGGGCAGGGGGCGAACTAATGAAAAACTGTTTTTT | CAWRGRGRTNEKLFF
TRBD1 | TRBJ2-1 | NA | 14 | TRBV6-5 | TGTGCCAGCAGTCTCGGGACAGGGTTCCATGAGCAGTTCTTC | CASSLGTGFHEQFF
NA | TRBJ1-2 | NA | 12 | TRBV30 | TGTGCCTGGAGTGTAGGGGGATGGGGCTACACCTTC | CAWSVGGWGYTF
TRBD1 | TRBJ2-3 | NA | 16 | TRBV9 | TGTGCCAGCAGCGTAGGGGGACAGGTGAACACAGATACGCAGTATTTT | CASSVGGQVNTDTQYF
NA | TRBJ2-1 | NA | 15 | TRBV24-1 | TGTGCCACCAGTGACGTCAGAGGCGCCTACAATGAGCAGTTCTTC | CATSDVRGAYNEQFF
TRBD1 | TRBJ1-3 | NA | 13 | TRBV10-3 | TGTGCCATTCATAAGGGGGCGGGAAACACCATATATTTT | CAIHKGAGNTIYF